The clone carrying this T cell receptor beta chain was observed a handful of times. No antigen is known for it. The data are from a study of T cell repertoires in cytomegalovirus infection. Study-level background: Use of recently identified HLA-C-restricted and well-studied HLA-B-restricted CMV epitopes was part of the study. CMV infection together with matching HLA type was indicated by public TCR beta signatures. Study-wide results and limits: Within the response measured ex vivo, HLA-C-restricted CMV-specific TCR beta clonotypes were dominant.

V gave up 4 bases and J gave up 2 bases; unmatched junction bases: 6. The length of the CDR3 is 17 residues. Germline values: CDR1 SEHNR, CDR2 FQNEAQ (reference sequence). MiXCR was run by TCRdb on the reads, yielding one entry per CDR3 protein. The table lists approximately 1,000,000 distinct CDR3 sequences, roughly 31% of them singletons, with 13% in the top ten. The sample was cultured CD8+ T cells from PBMCs, taken from culture after CMV antigen stimulation. V and J are TRBV7-9 and TRBJ2-2, with 11 bases that match TRBD2. This receptor was identified in a human donor in good health (CMV status not recorded). Some clones in this sample may be carry-over from other donors' samples. The CDR3 region is CASSSTLAGGNTGELFF. The DNA for the CDR3 is TGTGCCAGCAGCTCCACCCTAGCGGGGGGAAACACCGGGGAGCTGTTTTTT.